This section outlines one T cell receptor (beta chain) sequence together with its context. These data belong to a study of PD-L1 blockade in urothelial cancer. Regarding time point: pretreatment peripheral blood. The diagnosis in patients was locally advanced or metastatic urothelial carcinoma. The CDR3 length is 13 residues. Germline V CDR1 and CDR2: SGHNT, YENEEA. The germline V and J ends were trimmed by 3 bases and 5 bases, with 7 bases remaining between them. Using immunoSEQ multiplex PCR, the repertoire was profiled, and TCRdb retains in-frame clones only, with some absent. Altogether 85,000 to 95,000 clones are present, around 89% being singletons, with the ten largest covering more than 0.85%.

The sequence was collected from a woman at least 80 years old with urothelial cancer. The material sequenced was PBMCs, taken around atezolizumab (anti-PD-L1) treatment. This rearrangement joins TRBV11-3 to TRBJ2-2; a possible D gene is TRBD2 (5 bases). The CDR3 sequence is CASSFGVTGELFF. CDR3 coding DNA: TGTGCCAGCAGCTTCGGGGTAACCGGGGAGCTGTTTTTT.